A single sample is the source of the 30 T cell receptor beta chains below, sequenced in a study of cytomegalovirus exposure and HLA in healthy donors. In the PCR, 60 Vbeta and 13 Jbeta primers were used. Using immunoSEQ multiplex PCR, the repertoire was profiled, and TCRdb retains in-frame clones only, with some absent. The sample shows over 45,000 clones, 81% of them seen only once. Sequences were obtained from PBMCs. All receptors come from a boy aged 5-17 years in good health and CMV-seropositive.

The chain uses TRBV12-5 and TRBJ1-5, with 8 nucleotides matching TRBD1. Germline CDR1 reads LGHNT; CDR2 reads FRNRAP. Trimming cost V 1 base and J 6 bases; bases outside gene matches: 2. The CDR3 has 14 residues. The CDR3 sequence is CASGLGQGIQPQHF. For the CDR3, the DNA is TGTGCTAGTGGTTTGGGACAGGGGATTCAGCCCCAGCATTTT.

The gene calls are TRBV5-1 and TRBJ2-7; D is undetermined. CDR1 SGHRS and CDR2 YFSETQ come from the germline V gene. Trimming took off 0 bases at V and 1 base at J, with 11 bases between the two ends. The CDR3 runs to 15 residues. As DNA, the CDR3 is TGCGCCAGCAGCTTGGGGCAGGCAGATTCCTACGAGCAGTACTTC. Translating it yields CASSLGQADSYEQYF.

The chain employs TRBV7-2 and TRBJ2-1, with 10 bases lining up with TRBD2. The germline V gene has CDR1 SGHTA and CDR2 FQGNSA. CDR3 size: 16 residues. Trimming removed 5 bases from V and 12 bases from J; junction bases left unmatched: 16. CDR3 DNA: TGTGCCAGCAGCCCAGGGAGCGGGGGGGTCCGAGCGGGGCAGTTCTTC. The encoded protein is CASSPGSGGVRAGQFF.

The genes are TRBV29-1 and TRBJ2-7; a possible D gene is TRBD2 (5 bases). V was pared by 5 bases and J by 9 bases, with 17 bases between. Germline CDR1 SQVTM, CDR2 ANQGSEA. The CDR3 runs 12 residues. CDR3 sequence (DNA): TGCAGCGTTAGGATGGGAGCGGTTGGGCAGTACTTC. This sequence encodes CSVRMGAVGQYF.

This clone was seen a few times. The CDR3 protein is CASSLSGAHGYTF. CDR3 nucleotide sequence: TGTGCCAGCAGTCTCTCAGGGGCCCATGGCTACACCTTC. This chain connects TRBV27 to TRBJ1-2; a possible D gene is TRBD1 (6 bases). Trimming took off 5 bases at V and 6 bases at J, with 13 bases between the two ends. The CDR3 contains 13 residues. Germline loops: CDR1 MNHEY, CDR2 SMNVEV (reference sequence).

V and J are TRBV7-9 and TRBJ2-3, with TRBD1 matching 7 bases. The CDR3 consists of 15 residues. Germline loops: CDR1 SEHNR, CDR2 FQNEAQ (reference sequence). V lost 1 base and J lost 4; bases outside the gene matches: 5. The CDR3 region is CASSLGQGFADTQYF. The CDR3 region has the DNA TGTGCCAGCAGCTTAGGACAGGGATTCGCAGATACGCAGTATTTT.

As DNA, the CDR3 is TGCGCCAGCAGCTCCGACAGGGGGCAAACCGGGGAGCTGTTTTTT. Translated: CASSSDRGQTGELFF. The chain is built from TRBV5-1 and TRBJ2-2; 10 positions agree with TRBD1. Germline V gene sequence: CDR1 SGHRS, CDR2 YFSETQ. This CDR3 is built from 15 residues. Trimming removed 3 bases from V and 5 bases from J; junction bases left unmatched: 4.

The chain uses TRBV14 and TRBJ2-1; D unresolved. Trimming removed 1 base at V and 10 bases at J, with 11 bases between. CDR3 size: 13 residues. Germline V gene data show CDR1 as SGHDN and CDR2 as FVKESK. The chain's CDR3 is CASSQVIPLEQFF. CDR3 in DNA: TGTGCCAGCAGCCAAGTTATCCCCCTGGAGCAGTTCTTC.

The V and J genes are TRBV6-5 and TRBJ2-1; the D gene is possibly TRBD1 (6 bases). CDR1 is MNHEY, CDR2 SVGAGI, per germline. Between the trimmed V and J ends, which lost 4 bases and 8 bases, there was a span of 12 bases. The CDR3 is made up of 13 amino acids. The CDR3 DNA reads TGTGCCAGCAGTTTCCTTGGGGGCGATGAGCAGTTCTTC. Translating it yields CASSFLGGDEQFF.

The chain has TRBV19 and TRBJ2-5; TRBD1 matches at 7 bases. Trimming at V came to 5 bases and at J to 0 bases, leaving 9 bases not matched to a gene. CDR1 is LNHDA, CDR2 SQIVND, per germline (reference sequence). The CDR3 is made up of 16 amino acids. CDR3 DNA: TGTGCCAGTAGTGCCCACGGGACAGCAAACCAAGAGACCCAGTACTTC. Its translation: CASSAHGTANQETQYF.

The V and J genes are TRBV5-6 and TRBJ2-7; 11 nucleotides line up with TRBD2. Trimming cost V 2 bases and J 4 bases; bases outside gene matches: 8. From germline, CDR1 is SGHDT and CDR2 YYEEEE. CDR3 size: 16 residues. Here the CDR3 reads CASSLDGSGGEYEQYF. The CDR3 nucleotides are TGTGCCAGCAGCTTAGACGGTAGCGGGGGGGAGTACGAGCAGTACTTC.

This clone was observed a few times. The chain links TRBV7-2 to TRBJ1-3; 8 bases fit TRBD1. Unmatched junction bases numbered 9, after V lost 5 bases and J lost 3 bases. This CDR3 has 16 residues. CDR1 and CDR2 (germline): SGHTA, FQGNSA. As DNA, the CDR3 is TGTGCCAGCAGCCCAGGACAGGGACTGGGTGGAAACACCATATATTTT. Translated, it gives CASSPGQGLGGNTIYF.

The J gene is TRBJ2-3, the V gene TRBV29-1, with a possible D match to TRBD1 (7 bases). Trimming removed 4 bases from V and 1 base from J, with 12 bases in between. The CDR3 is 14 amino acids. In germline, CDR1 is SQVTM, CDR2 ANQGSEA. The DNA of the CDR3 is TGCAGCGTTGTGGGACAGCGGGGCACAGATACGCAGTATTTT. Protein product: CSVVGQRGTDTQYF.

The J gene is TRBJ2-7, the V gene TRBV6-1, with 8 bases identical to TRBD2. The CDR3 covers 15 residues. V dropped 2 bases and J dropped 5; count of bases not matched to a gene: 8. Per germline, CDR1 MNHNS and CDR2 SASEGT. The CDR3 loop is CASSEMGRGGNEQYF. The CDR3 nucleotides are TGTGCCAGCAGTGAAATGGGACGGGGGGGGAACGAGCAGTACTTC.

The chain links TRBV15 to TRBJ1-5; the D is unclear. The V gene lost 3 bases and the J gene lost 4 bases, with 7 bases spanning the gap. Per the germline V gene, CDR1 is LNHNV and CDR2 is YYDKDF (reference sequence). The CDR3 consists of 13 residues. The CDR3 DNA sequence: TGTGCCACCAGCAGTGAACAAAATCAGCCCCAGCATTTT. Its translation is CATSSEQNQPQHF.

The V gene is TRBV4-1, the J gene TRBJ2-1; D is perhaps TRBD1 (5 bases). Germline assignment: CDR1 MGHRA and CDR2 YSYEKL. This CDR3 is 12 amino acids long. Trimming left V 5 bases short and J 7 bases short, with 9 bases between. The CDR3 loop reads CASSSRDNEQFF. CDR3 sequence (DNA): TGCGCCAGCAGCTCCAGGGATAATGAGCAGTTCTTC.

The J gene is TRBJ2-5, the V gene TRBV7-9, with D maybe TRBD2 (5 bases). Germline V gives CDR1 SEHNR, CDR2 FQNEAQ (reference sequence). Trimming cost V 5 bases and J 5 bases, with 12 bases left between them. This CDR3 is 13 amino acids long. The CDR3 loop reads CASSLGGRETQYF. The DNA of the CDR3 is TGTGCCAGCAGCCTAGGAGGTCGGGAGACCCAGTACTTC. Supplemented by reference TRBV7-9 and TRBJ2-5, the full variable domain reads DTGVSQNPRHKITKRGQNVTFRCDPISEHNRLYWYRQTLGQGPEFLTYFQNEAQLEKSRLLSDRFSAERPKGSFSTLEIQRTEQGDSAMYLCASSLGGRETQYFGPGTRLLVL.

V gene TRBV11-2 combines with J gene TRBJ2-1; no reliable D call. Germline loops: CDR1 SGHAT, CDR2 FQNNGV. This CDR3 spans 18 amino acids. V was cut by 5 bases and J by 3 bases, with 23 bases left in between. This CDR3 is CASSAVLLELHYYNEQFF. CDR3 nucleotides: TGTGCCAGCAGCGCCGTCTTACTGGAGCTCCACTACTACAATGAGCAGTTCTTC.

The J gene is TRBJ2-7, the V gene TRBV9; 7 nucleotides line up with TRBD1. This CDR3 contains 15 residues. The germline gives CDR1 SGDLS, CDR2 YYNGEE. Losses at the gene ends were 2 bases for V and 1 base for J; bases not matched to a gene: 6. CDR3 DNA: TGTGCCAGCAGCGTTCGGGACAGTGGTTCCTACGAGCAGTACTTC. This codes for CASSVRDSGSYEQYF.

The chain combines TRBV6-5 with TRBJ1-5; possible D gene TRBD1, 6 bases. Looked up from germline, CDR1 is MNHEY and CDR2 is SVGAGI. V shed 6 bases and J shed 4 bases, with 10 bases lying between them. The CDR3 is 13 amino acids. CDR3 amino acids: CASRDSRNQPQHF. DNA for the CDR3: TGTGCCAGCAGGGACAGTCGTAATCAGCCCCAGCATTTT.

The chain employs TRBV19 and TRBJ2-1; a weak D match, TRBD1 (8 bases). CDR1 LNHDA and CDR2 SQIVND come from the germline V gene (reference sequence). This CDR3 contains 15 residues. Trimming took off 0 bases at V and 6 bases at J, with 12 bases between the two ends. CDR3: CASSIDHRGGNEQFF. The CDR3 DNA reads TGTGCCAGTAGTATAGATCACAGGGGGGGCAATGAGCAGTTCTTC.

The gene calls are TRBV7-2 and TRBJ2-5; 9 bases fit TRBD1. The J call is uncertain, as TRBJ2-7 better fits the DNA end. This CDR3 is built from 15 residues. Germline V gene sequence: CDR1 SGHTA, CDR2 FQGNSA. The CDR3 reads CASSSRDRANYEQYF. The CDR3 region has the DNA TGTGCCAGCAGCTCCCGGGACAGGGCGAACTACGAGCAGTACTTC.

The chain couples TRBV4-2 to TRBJ2-2; 11 positions agree with TRBD2. Germline-derived CDR1 and CDR2 are LGHNA and YNFKEQ. J gave up 6 bases and V 4 bases, and 7 bases lay outside the gene matches. This CDR3 has 16 residues. The DNA for the CDR3 is TGTGCCAGCAGCCCCGGGGTAGCGGGGGGGCCCGGGGAGCTGTTTTTT. Translating gives CASSPGVAGGPGELFF.

The genes are TRBV7-2 and TRBJ2-2; 7 nucleotides agree with TRBD2. After removal of 5 bases from V and 4 bases from J, the junction contained 7 bases not matched to a gene. Per the germline V gene, CDR1 is SGHTA and CDR2 is FQGNSA. This CDR3 has 15 amino acids. CDR3: CASSPQREPTGELFF. The CDR3 DNA reads as TGTGCCAGCAGCCCTCAGCGGGAACCCACCGGGGAGCTGTTTTTT.

In the case of this clone: Other DNA sequences in the same sample also yield this CDR3. J is TRBJ1-2 and V is TRBV9; 7 nucleotides agree with TRBD1. Germline V CDR1 and CDR2: SGDLS, YYNGEE. This CDR3 has 17 residues. V lost 4 bases and J lost 4; bases outside the gene matches: 16. The CDR3 nucleotides are TGTGCCAGCAGCCCAGCCTGGACAGGCGGTACCTCCTATGGCTACACCTTC. It encodes CASSPAWTGGTSYGYTF.

The rearrangement links TRBV20-1 to TRBJ2-5; 7 bases agree with TRBD1. With 4 bases clipped from V and 4 bases from J, the junction kept 0 bases outside the gene matches. CDR1 is DFQATT and CDR2 is SNEGSKA in the germline V gene (reference sequence). CDR3 length: 11 amino acids. CDR3 amino acids: CSANRGETQYF. Here the CDR3 DNA reads TGCAGTGCTAACAGGGGAGAGACCCAGTACTTC.

The V call is TRBV13, the J call TRBJ1-2; TRBD1 aligns across 10 bases. The CDR3 is 14 amino acids. Germline loops: CDR1 PRHDT, CDR2 FYEKMQ (reference sequence). J gave up 8 bases and V 5 bases, and 8 bases lay outside the gene matches. DNA for the CDR3: TGTGCCAGCAGCCTACGACAGGGGGCAGGGGGCTACACCTTC. This encodes CASSLRQGAGGYTF.

This chain links TRBV27 with TRBJ1-2; a possible D gene is TRBD1 (5 bases). Germline V gives CDR1 MNHEY, CDR2 SMNVEV (reference sequence). V was pared by 6 bases and J by 8 bases, with 16 bases between. This CDR3 comprises 13 residues. The CDR3 DNA follows: TGTGCCAGCAGCCCCGTTGGGGGGAACGGCTACACCTTC. This sequence encodes CASSPVGGNGYTF.

The chain recombines TRBV7-9 with TRBJ2-5; a weak D match, TRBD2 (5 bases). V was trimmed by 1 base and J by 4 bases, leaving 13 bases between them. Germline CDR1 and CDR2: SEHNR and FQNEAQ (reference sequence). The CDR3 is 15 amino acids. The CDR3 reads CASSLGGLEAETQYF. CDR3 in DNA: TGTGCCAGCAGCTTAGGCGGTCTGGAGGCAGAGACCCAGTACTTC.

This chain links TRBV7-9 with TRBJ2-1; tentative D call: TRBD2 (7 bases). From germline, CDR1 is SEHNR and CDR2 FQNEAQ (reference sequence). This CDR3 contains 19 residues. V was cut by 4 bases and J by 3 bases, with 25 bases left in between. In DNA form, the CDR3 reads TGTGCCAGCAGCTATCCTCGAGGGGGGGCTCCTTCCATCTACAATGAGCAGTTCTTC. Translated: CASSYPRGGAPSIYNEQFF.